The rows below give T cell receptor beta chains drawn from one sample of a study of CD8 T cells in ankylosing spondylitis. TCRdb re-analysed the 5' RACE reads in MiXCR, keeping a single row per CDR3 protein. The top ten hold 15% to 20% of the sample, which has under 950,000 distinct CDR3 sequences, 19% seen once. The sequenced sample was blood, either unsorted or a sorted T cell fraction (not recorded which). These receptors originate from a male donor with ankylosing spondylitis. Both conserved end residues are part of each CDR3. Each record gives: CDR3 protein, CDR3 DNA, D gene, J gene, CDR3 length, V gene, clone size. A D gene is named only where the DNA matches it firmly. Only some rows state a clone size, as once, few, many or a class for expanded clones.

CDR3aa: CAISELAETYEQYF
CDR3nt: TGTGCCATCAGTGAACTAGCGGAGACCTACGAGCAGTACTTC
d_gene: TRBD2
j_gene: TRBJ2-7
len: 14
v_gene: TRBV10-3
abundance: few

CDR3aa: CASSQNRALANYGYTF
CDR3nt: TGTGCCAGCAGCCAAAACAGGGCCCTAGCTAACTATGGCTACACCTTC
d_gene: -
j_gene: TRBJ1-2
len: 16
v_gene: TRBV7-2
abundance: few

CDR3aa: CASSPEVQYSNQPQHF
CDR3nt: TGTGCCAGCTCACCCGAAGTCCAGTATAGCAATCAGCCCCAGCATTTT
d_gene: -
j_gene: TRBJ1-5
len: 16
v_gene: TRBV18
abundance: few

CDR3aa: CASSQAPGTHMNTEAFF
CDR3nt: TGCGCCAGCAGCCAAGCACCCGGGACACACATGAACACTGAAGCTTTCTTT
d_gene: -
j_gene: TRBJ1-1
len: 17
v_gene: TRBV4-1
abundance: few

CDR3aa: CASSTRPGTGGNYNEQFF
CDR3nt: TGTGCCAGCAGCACACGTCCCGGGACAGGGGGTAACTACAATGAGCAGTTCTTC
d_gene: TRBD1
j_gene: TRBJ2-1
len: 18
v_gene: TRBV11-2
abundance: -

CDR3aa: CSVETGEQYF
CDR3nt: TGCAGCGTTGAAACGGGGGAGCAGTACTTC
d_gene: -
j_gene: TRBJ2-7
len: 10
v_gene: TRBV29-1
abundance: few

CDR3aa: CASSLNSVANNGELFF
CDR3nt: TGTGCCAGCAGCTTGAATTCGGTAGCAAACAACGGGGAGCTGTTTTTT
d_gene: -
j_gene: TRBJ2-2
len: 16
v_gene: TRBV7-3
abundance: few

CDR3aa: CSATVRRQSSTDTQYF
CDR3nt: TGCAGTGCTACAGTAAGGCGGCAGAGCTCCACAGATACGCAGTATTTT
d_gene: -
j_gene: TRBJ2-3
len: 16
v_gene: TRBV20-1
abundance: -

CDR3aa: CSASTGMSEKLFF
CDR3nt: TGCAGTGCTAGTACAGGGATGTCTGAAAAACTGTTTTTT
d_gene: -
j_gene: TRBJ1-4
len: 13
v_gene: TRBV20-1
abundance: -

CDR3aa: CASRALGYEQYF
CDR3nt: TGTGCCTCTAGGGCCCTTGGCTACGAGCAGTACTTC
d_gene: -
j_gene: TRBJ2-7
len: 12
v_gene: TRBV30
abundance: -

CDR3aa: CASSLDGQDGYTF
CDR3nt: TGTGCCAGCAGTTTGGACGGGCAAGACGGCTACACCTTC
d_gene: -
j_gene: TRBJ1-2
len: 13
v_gene: TRBV12-3/TRBV12-4
abundance: few

CDR3aa: CSAGGTGSVNSPLHF
CDR3nt: TGCAGTGCTGGCGGGACAGGGTCTGTTAATTCACCCCTCCACTTT
d_gene: TRBD1
j_gene: TRBJ1-6
len: 15
v_gene: TRBV20-1
abundance: many

CDR3aa: CAIQRGETQYF
CDR3nt: TGTGCCATTCAGCGGGGAGAGACCCAGTACTTC
d_gene: TRBD2
j_gene: TRBJ2-5
len: 11
v_gene: TRBV10-3
abundance: few

CDR3aa: CSAPGLDNNEQFF
CDR3nt: TGCAGCGCCCCGGGACTTGACAACAATGAGCAGTTCTTC
d_gene: -
j_gene: TRBJ2-1
len: 13
v_gene: TRBV29-1
abundance: -

CDR3aa: CSAGSELYEQYF
CDR3nt: TGCAGTGCTGGTTCTGAACTCTACGAGCAGTACTTC
d_gene: -
j_gene: TRBJ2-7
len: 12
v_gene: TRBV20-1
abundance: -

CDR3aa: CSARKGPGGNEKLFF
CDR3nt: TGCAGTGCTAGAAAAGGACCGGGCGGTAATGAAAAACTGTTTTTT
d_gene: -
j_gene: TRBJ1-4
len: 15
v_gene: TRBV20-1
abundance: few

CDR3aa: CASSQGAVGPQYF
CDR3nt: TGTGCCAGCAGCCAGGGGGCTGTGGGGCCCCAGTACTTC
d_gene: TRBD1
j_gene: TRBJ2-5
len: 13
v_gene: TRBV5-4
abundance: once

CDR3aa: CASSYRSDTEQFF
CDR3nt: TGTGCCAGCAGTTATCGAAGCGACACTGAGCAGTTCTTC
d_gene: -
j_gene: TRBJ2-1
len: 13
v_gene: TRBV6-2/TRBV6-3
abundance: few

CDR3aa: CSASPTSGRTMRQFF
CDR3nt: TGCAGTGCTAGTCCAACTAGCGGGAGGACAATGAGGCAGTTCTTC
d_gene: TRBD2
j_gene: TRBJ2-1
len: 15
v_gene: TRBV20-1
abundance: -

CDR3aa: CASSPTQPSYEQYF
CDR3nt: TGTGCCAGCTCACCAACGCAGCCCTCCTACGAGCAGTACTTC
d_gene: -
j_gene: TRBJ2-7
len: 14
v_gene: TRBV18
abundance: -

CDR3aa: CASSLRGAEASTDTQYF
CDR3nt: TGTGCCAGCAGCTTACGGGGGGCTGAGGCTAGCACAGATACGCAGTATTTT
d_gene: -
j_gene: TRBJ2-3
len: 17
v_gene: TRBV7-3
abundance: few

CDR3aa: CSPGLAGVETQYF
CDR3nt: TGCAGCCCGGGACTAGCGGGGGTAGAGACCCAGTACTTC
d_gene: TRBD2
j_gene: TRBJ2-5
len: 13
v_gene: TRBV20-1
abundance: -

CDR3aa: CASSIDRDKNIQYF
CDR3nt: TGTGCCAGCAGCATAGACAGAGACAAAAACATTCAGTACTTC
d_gene: -
j_gene: TRBJ2-4
len: 14
v_gene: TRBV12-3/TRBV12-4
abundance: -

CDR3aa: CASSEGRGWPLHF
CDR3nt: TGTGCCAGCAGCGAAGGACGGGGGTGGCCCCTCCACTTT
d_gene: -
j_gene: TRBJ1-6
len: 13
v_gene: TRBV5-5
abundance: -

CDR3aa: CASSRPHSGTGELFF
CDR3nt: TGTGCCAGCAGCCGTCCTCATAGCGGCACCGGGGAGCTGTTTTTT
d_gene: -
j_gene: TRBJ2-2
len: 15
v_gene: TRBV5-6
abundance: few

CDR3aa: CASNAGGAQYF
CDR3nt: TGTGCCAGCAATGCGGGCGGTGCGCAGTATTTT
d_gene: -
j_gene: TRBJ2-3
len: 11
v_gene: TRBV6-1
abundance: -

CDR3aa: CAWRAGTGAYEQYF
CDR3nt: TGTGCCTGGAGGGCCGGGACAGGGGCCTACGAGCAGTACTTC
d_gene: TRBD1
j_gene: TRBJ2-7
len: 14
v_gene: TRBV30
abundance: few

CDR3aa: CASSEGTGSYNEQFF
CDR3nt: TGTGCCAGCAGTGAAGGGACAGGTTCCTACAATGAGCAGTTCTTC
d_gene: TRBD1
j_gene: TRBJ2-1
len: 15
v_gene: TRBV6-1
abundance: few

CDR3aa: CASNGPDAGTDTQYF
CDR3nt: TGCGCCAGCAACGGCCCGGATGCAGGCACAGATACGCAGTATTTT
d_gene: -
j_gene: TRBJ2-3
len: 15
v_gene: TRBV5-1
abundance: few

CDR3aa: CSPGGERERVNEQFF
CDR3nt: TGCAGCCCTGGGGGTGAGCGGGAGAGGGTCAATGAGCAGTTCTTC
d_gene: TRBD2
j_gene: TRBJ2-1
len: 15
v_gene: TRBV29-1
abundance: -

CDR3aa: CAWRMTGGVSTEAFF
CDR3nt: TGTGCCTGGAGGATGACAGGGGGCGTGAGCACTGAAGCTTTCTTT
d_gene: TRBD1
j_gene: TRBJ1-1
len: 15
v_gene: TRBV30
abundance: few

CDR3aa: CASSLQLRRAFF
CDR3nt: TGTGCCAGCAGCCTACAGTTACGTCGCGCTTTCTTT
d_gene: -
j_gene: TRBJ1-1
len: 12
v_gene: TRBV11-2
abundance: many

CDR3aa: CASSSPSGTSETTDTQYF
CDR3nt: TGTGCCAGCAGCTCCCCCTCCGGGACTAGCGAGACCACAGATACGCAGTATTTT
d_gene: TRBD2
j_gene: TRBJ2-3
len: 18
v_gene: TRBV7-8
abundance: few

CDR3aa: CASSLTTGVYEQYF
CDR3nt: TGTGCCAGCAGCTTAACGACAGGGGTCTACGAGCAGTACTTC
d_gene: TRBD1
j_gene: TRBJ2-7
len: 14
v_gene: TRBV7-2
abundance: few

CDR3aa: CASSVEGSNQPQHF
CDR3nt: TGTGCCAGCAGCGTAGAGGGGAGCAATCAGCCCCAGCATTTT
d_gene: -
j_gene: TRBJ1-5
len: 14
v_gene: TRBV9
abundance: few

CDR3aa: CASSSGRARTGELFF
CDR3nt: TGTGCCAGCAGCAGCGGGAGGGCCCGAACCGGGGAGCTGTTTTTT
d_gene: TRBD2
j_gene: TRBJ2-2
len: 15
v_gene: TRBV6-2/TRBV6-3
abundance: -

CDR3aa: CASSVWGLDGYTF
CDR3nt: TGTGCCAGCAGTGTATGGGGTCTGGATGGCTACACCTTC
d_gene: -
j_gene: TRBJ1-2
len: 13
v_gene: TRBV2
abundance: few

CDR3aa: CASSPRQRDHNEQFF
CDR3nt: TGCGCCAGCAGCCCCCGACAGAGAGACCACAATGAGCAGTTCTTC
d_gene: -
j_gene: TRBJ2-1
len: 15
v_gene: TRBV4-1
abundance: -

CDR3aa: CAISESGGTSVSTDTQYF
CDR3nt: TGTGCCATCAGTGAGTCTGGGGGGACTAGCGTTTCCACAGATACGCAGTATTTT
d_gene: TRBD2
j_gene: TRBJ2-3
len: 18
v_gene: TRBV10-3
abundance: -

CDR3aa: CASSPRGTGDWDSPLHF
CDR3nt: TGTGCCAGCAGCCCTCGCGGGACAGGGGATTGGGATTCACCCCTCCACTTT
d_gene: TRBD1
j_gene: TRBJ1-6
len: 17
v_gene: TRBV7-8
abundance: -

CDR3aa: CASSLGQSLYNEQFF
CDR3nt: TGCGCCAGCAGCTTGGGACAAAGCCTATACAATGAGCAGTTCTTC
d_gene: -
j_gene: TRBJ2-1
len: 15
v_gene: TRBV5-1
abundance: few

CDR3aa: CASSATSGAFYEQYF
CDR3nt: TGTGCCAGCAGTGCGACTAGCGGGGCCTTCTACGAGCAGTACTTC
d_gene: TRBD2
j_gene: TRBJ2-7
len: 15
v_gene: TRBV12-3/TRBV12-4
abundance: -

CDR3aa: CSARALQGGAETQYF
CDR3nt: TGCAGTGCTAGAGCCCTCCAGGGCGGGGCGGAGACCCAGTACTTC
d_gene: -
j_gene: TRBJ2-5
len: 15
v_gene: TRBV20-1
abundance: -

CDR3aa: CASSLRPQQGYNEQFF
CDR3nt: TGCGCCAGCAGCTTGCGGCCGCAGCAGGGGTACAATGAGCAGTTCTTC
d_gene: -
j_gene: TRBJ2-1
len: 16
v_gene: TRBV5-1
abundance: few

CDR3aa: CASSLEGQPYEQYF
CDR3nt: TGTGCCAGCAGCTTAGAGGGACAGCCCTACGAGCAGTACTTC
d_gene: TRBD1
j_gene: TRBJ2-7
len: 14
v_gene: TRBV11-2
abundance: -

CDR3aa: CASRSASGGYEQFF
CDR3nt: TGTGCCAGCAGGAGTGCTAGCGGGGGTTATGAGCAGTTCTTC
d_gene: TRBD2
j_gene: TRBJ2-1
len: 14
v_gene: TRBV12-3/TRBV12-4
abundance: few

CDR3aa: CASSPSDRVNGYTF
CDR3nt: TGTGCCAGCAGTCCCTCGGACAGGGTAAATGGCTACACCTTC
d_gene: TRBD1
j_gene: TRBJ1-2
len: 14
v_gene: TRBV12-3/TRBV12-4
abundance: -

CDR3aa: CSARDTSVGIETQYF
CDR3nt: TGCAGTGCTAGAGATACGTCCGTGGGGATCGAGACCCAGTACTTC
d_gene: -
j_gene: TRBJ2-5
len: 15
v_gene: TRBV20-1
abundance: few

CDR3aa: CASSPRTSPDEQFF
CDR3nt: TGTGCCAGCAGCCCCCGGACTAGCCCGGATGAGCAGTTCTTC
d_gene: TRBD2
j_gene: TRBJ2-1
len: 14
v_gene: TRBV5-4
abundance: few

CDR3aa: CASSPPKISTNEKLFF
CDR3nt: TGTGCCAGCAGCCCACCGAAAATATCAACTAATGAAAAACTGTTTTTT
d_gene: -
j_gene: TRBJ1-4
len: 16
v_gene: TRBV7-3
abundance: -

CDR3aa: CSARAAGTLNEQFF
CDR3nt: TGCAGTGCTAGAGCGGCAGGGACCCTCAATGAGCAGTTCTTC
d_gene: -
j_gene: TRBJ2-1
len: 14
v_gene: TRBV20-1
abundance: -

CDR3aa: CSAATPGRGTYGYTF
CDR3nt: TGCAGTGCTGCCACGCCGGGACGGGGGACCTATGGCTACACCTTC
d_gene: -
j_gene: TRBJ1-2
len: 15
v_gene: TRBV20-1
abundance: few

CDR3aa: CSANRQGVKNTEAFF
CDR3nt: TGCAGTGCTAACAGACAGGGGGTGAAGAACACTGAAGCTTTCTTT
d_gene: TRBD1
j_gene: TRBJ1-1
len: 15
v_gene: TRBV20-1
abundance: -

CDR3aa: CASSLDSLGYGYTF
CDR3nt: TGCGCCAGCAGCTTGGACAGCCTAGGCTATGGCTACACCTTC
d_gene: -
j_gene: TRBJ1-2
len: 14
v_gene: TRBV5-1
abundance: few

CDR3aa: CASSLRRGQDTEAFF
CDR3nt: TGCGCCAGCAGCTTGCGGCGGGGGCAGGACACTGAAGCTTTCTTT
d_gene: -
j_gene: TRBJ1-1
len: 15
v_gene: TRBV5-1
abundance: -

CDR3aa: CASTVGSYEQYF
CDR3nt: TGTGCCAGCACTGTTGGGTCCTACGAGCAGTACTTC
d_gene: -
j_gene: TRBJ2-7
len: 12
v_gene: TRBV28
abundance: -

CDR3aa: CASTSRQNTEAFF
CDR3nt: TGTGCCAGCACCTCCAGGCAGAACACTGAAGCTTTCTTT
d_gene: -
j_gene: TRBJ1-1
len: 13
v_gene: TRBV7-2
abundance: many

CDR3aa: CASSLARQVYGYTF
CDR3nt: TGTGCCAGCAGCTTGGCACGACAGGTCTATGGCTACACCTTC
d_gene: -
j_gene: TRBJ1-2
len: 14
v_gene: TRBV5-5
abundance: few

CDR3aa: CARTISTSGPDEQFF
CDR3nt: TGTGCCAGAACCATATCGACTAGCGGACCCGATGAGCAGTTCTTC
d_gene: TRBD2
j_gene: TRBJ2-1
len: 15
v_gene: TRBV2
abundance: -